This T cell receptor (beta chain) was profiled in a study of OX40 agonist ivuxolimab in advanced cancers. Study-wide context: It was ivuxolimab, an agonistic anti-OX40 (CD134) antibody, that patients were treated with. Administration of intravenous ivuxolimab to patients occurred every 2 weeks at 0.01 to 10 mg/kg.

The CDR3 contains 14 residues. Trimming removed 5 bases from V and 2 bases from J, with 11 bases in between. Germline-derived CDR1 and CDR2 are SEHNR and FQNEAQ (reference sequence). The data were produced by immunoSEQ multiplex PCR, yet TCRdb's version contains in-frame clones alone and is incomplete. The table includes about 82,000 clones, over 65% detected once. This clone was detected only once. Its antigen is as yet unknown. General study results and limits: In the 0.1 to 3.0 mg/kg range, CD4+ and CD8+ blood T cells had expanded clonally by week 6.

The sequences come from CD4+ or CD8+ T cells sorted from blood, collected in a trial of the OX40 agonist ivuxolimab. The chain carries TRBV7-9 and TRBJ2-3, with a weak D call TRBD2 (6 bases). The receptor was isolated from an adult with an advanced solid tumor such as melanoma, head and neck, liver or kidney cancer. CDR3 sequence (DNA): TGTGCCAGCAGCCCCGGGACTTACACAGATACGCAGTATTTT. This encodes CASSPGTYTDTQYF.